This T cell receptor (beta chain) emerged from a study of blood T cell repertoires in COVID-19. Clones were read by immunoSEQ multiplex PCR, and TCRdb kept only the in-frame ones, dropping some. The repertoire holds 170,000 or so clones, about 87% seen once, with 0.7% to 0.9% in the top ten. V shed 1 base, J shed 3 bases, and the junction held 6 bases outside the gene matches. CDR1 is SEHNR, CDR2 FQNEAQ, per germline (reference sequence). The CDR3 covers 16 residues. The material sequenced was peripheral blood. The V and J genes are TRBV7-9 and TRBJ1-5; 7 bases agree with TRBD1. This receptor was obtained from a young woman who had recovered from COVID-19. DNA for the CDR3: TGTGCCAGCAGCTTAGGGTTAGGGGGCATCAATCAGCCCCAGCATTTT. Translating gives CASSLGLGGINQPQHF.